This T cell receptor (beta chain) was retrieved from a study of cytomegalovirus exposure and HLA in healthy donors. Across the whole study: Earlier findings included roughly 120 million unique TCR beta sequences obtained from some 180 million T cells.

Study-level findings and limits: According to an earlier analysis, most TCR beta V segments yielded productive rearrangements about 87% or about 30% of the time.

Remarks on this clone: The antigen is not known.

In the PCR, 60 Vbeta and 13 Jbeta primers were used. Sequenced by immunoSEQ multiplex PCR; TCRdb stores in-frame clones only, minus some. This sample's table has about 120,000 clones. Germline assignment: CDR1 SGHRS and CDR2 YFSETQ. V was pared by 4 bases and J by 2 bases, with 16 bases between. The CDR3 is 17 amino acids. The sequenced material came from PBMCs. J is TRBJ2-6 and V is TRBV5-1, with D perhaps TRBD2 (5 bases). The sequence derives from a man aged 35 to 55 in good health and CMV-seropositive. CDR3 sequence reads: CASSPYLGGTGANVLTF. The CDR3 nucleotides read TGCGCCAGCAGCCCGTACCTCGGAGGAACTGGGGCCAACGTCCTGACTTTC. Variable domain in full (rest from reference TRBV5-1 and TRBJ2-6): KAGVTQTPRYLIKTRGQQVTLSCSPISGHRSVSWYQQTPGQGLQFLFEYFSETQRNKGNFPGRFSGRQFSNSRSEMNVSTLELGDSALYLCASSPYLGGTGANVLTFGAGSRLTVL.